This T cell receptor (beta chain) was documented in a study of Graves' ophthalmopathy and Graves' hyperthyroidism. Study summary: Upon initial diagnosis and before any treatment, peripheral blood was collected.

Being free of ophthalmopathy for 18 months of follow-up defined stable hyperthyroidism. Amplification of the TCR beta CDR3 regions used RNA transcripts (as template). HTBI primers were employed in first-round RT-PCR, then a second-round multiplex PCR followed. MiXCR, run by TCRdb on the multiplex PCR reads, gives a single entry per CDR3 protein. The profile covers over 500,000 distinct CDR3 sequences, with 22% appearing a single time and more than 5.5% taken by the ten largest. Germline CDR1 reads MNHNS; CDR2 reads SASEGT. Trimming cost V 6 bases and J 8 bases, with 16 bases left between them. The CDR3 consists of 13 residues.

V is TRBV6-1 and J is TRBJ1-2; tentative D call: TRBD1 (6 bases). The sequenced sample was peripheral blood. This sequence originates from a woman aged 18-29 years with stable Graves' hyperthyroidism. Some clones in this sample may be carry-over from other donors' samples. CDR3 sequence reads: CASRVTGAAGYTF. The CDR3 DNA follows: TGTGCCAGCAGGGTGACAGGCGCAGCGGGCTACACCTTC.